This TCR beta chain was profiled in a study of blood T cell repertoires in COVID-19. Study background: Researchers got acute and convalescent COVID-19 samples from the United States, Italy and Spain. PBMCs, B-cell-depleted T cells, or T cells were the source of the cDNA or gDNA that made up the material.

Per the study methods: Amplification of reference gene primers was used by the study to estimate nucleated cell counts. Profiling relied on immunoSEQ multiplex PCR, and the TCRdb table lists in-frame clones only, not all of them. V and J calls and clone size are given by that table; D and trimming were obtained from the DNA. The table lists 200,000 to 250,000 clones, less than 90% of them singletons. The germline V gene encodes CDR1 SNHLY and CDR2 FYNNEI. The CDR3 length is 14 residues. Unmatched junction bases numbered 7, after V lost 10 bases and J lost 6 bases. The sequenced sample was peripheral blood. The chain has TRBV2 and TRBJ1-4, with 11 bases lining up with TRBD1. The sequence came from a woman aged 45-59 years with acute or convalescent COVID-19. CDR3 amino acids: CAKGRTGGDEKLFF. The CDR3 region has the DNA TGTGCCAAGGGTCGGACAGGGGGCGATGAAAAACTGTTTTTT.